Presented here are 8 T cell receptor beta chains from one specimen sequenced in a study of T cells in Graves' hyperthyroidism and ophthalmopathy. Amplified TCR beta CDR3 regions derived from RNA transcripts. Researchers ran a first-round RT-PCR on the TCR CDR3 using the HTBI primer set. In TCRdb, the multiplex PCR reads were re-called with MiXCR into one record per CDR3 protein. The repertoire holds approximately 430,000 distinct CDR3 sequences, with less than 20% as singletons. The specimen sequenced was blood. The source is a young woman with Graves' hyperthyroidism.

Ten or more counts support this clonotype. The J gene is TRBJ2-3, the V gene TRBV3-1; D may match TRBD1 or TRBD2 (5 bases each). This CDR3 contains 15 residues. Deletions cut 5 bases from V and 6 bases from J, with 18 bases between. Germline lookup yields CDR1 LGHDT and CDR2 YNNKEL (reference sequence). CDR3 coding DNA: TGTGCCAGCAGCTCCCTCGGGACGGCGTCGGATACGCAGTATTTT. This gives the protein CASSSLGTASDTQYF.

This chain links TRBV20-1 with TRBJ2-7, with TRBD2 matching over 13 bases. Germline loops: CDR1 DFQATT, CDR2 SNEGSKA (reference sequence). The CDR3 runs 13 residues. The V gene end was trimmed by 5 bases and the J gene end by 4 bases; junction bases not matched to a gene: 2. The CDR3 protein is CSAGTSGAYEQYF. In nucleotides, the CDR3 is TGCAGTGCTGGGACTAGCGGGGCTTACGAGCAGTACTTC.

This clonotype was observed many times. J is TRBJ2-1 and V is TRBV3-1; D uncertain. Trimming stripped 4 bases from V and 4 bases from J, with 11 bases between. The CDR3 sequence is 14 residues long. From germline, CDR1 is LGHDT and CDR2 YNNKEL (reference sequence). The CDR3 nucleotides are TGTGCCAGCAGCCTCCGACGGAAATACAATGAGCAGTTCTTC. It specifies CASSLRRKYNEQFF.

The chain has TRBV6-1 and TRBJ1-6; D gene uncertain. V was shortened by 6 bases and J by 13 bases, with 16 bases between the two germline ends. The germline CDR1 and CDR2 sequences are MNHNS and SASEGT. CDR3 length equals 13 residues. CDR3 in amino acids: CASSQSPGQPLHF. The CDR3 DNA is TGTGCCAGCAGCCAATCCCCCGGGCAGCCCCTCCACTTT.

There are many counts of this clonotype. This sequence joins TRBV7-9 and TRBJ1-1, with D uncertain. Germline CDR1 SEHNR, CDR2 FQNEAQ (reference sequence). Trimming removed 5 bases from V and 10 bases from J, with 20 bases in between. This CDR3 spans 14 amino acids. The CDR3 DNA reads as TGTGCCAGCAGCCCGGCCGGCACGCGCTTTGGAGCTTTCTTT. Translated: CASSPAGTRFGAFF.

The table lists this clonotype with a few counts. V is TRBV15 and J is TRBJ2-7; weak D call: TRBD2 (6 bases). The CDR3 is 13 residues long. Per the germline V gene, CDR1 is LNHNV and CDR2 is YYDKDF (reference sequence). Trimming removed 1 base from V and 7 bases from J, with 11 bases in between. CDR3: CATSRGRGREQYF. CDR3 nucleotide sequence: TGTGCCACCAGCAGAGGGAGGGGTCGGGAGCAGTACTTC.

This clonotype showed up many times. This sequence joins TRBV6-1 and TRBJ2-4, with 10 bases identical to TRBD2. The length of the CDR3 is 19 residues. After removal of 5 bases from V and 3 bases from J, the junction contained 16 bases not matched to a gene. CDR1 is MNHNS, CDR2 SASEGT, per germline. The CDR3 DNA is TGTGCCAGCAGTTCCTTAGGGCTAGCGGGAGTGGAAGGCAAAAACATTCAGTACTTC. It encodes CASSSLGLAGVEGKNIQYF.

Comments on this clonotype: One end of the junction is discordant with germline, which a read error may explain. This sequence joins TRBV5-1 and TRBJ1-1, with TRBD1 as a possible D gene (6 bases). CDR1 and CDR2 from the germline V gene are SGHRS and YFSETQ. The length of the CDR3 is 12 residues. In DNA, the CDR3 is TGTGCCAGCGAGGACAGAACCCCTGAAGCTTTCTTT. Encoded protein: CASEDRTPEAFF.